This T cell receptor (beta chain) is drawn from a study of TIL therapy for anti-PD-1-resistant metastatic lung cancer. About the study: By whole-exome sequencing, median non-synonymous tumor mutation burden was around 1.4 mutations per megabase.

Time point denoted: pre-treatment sample, taken before nivolumab and TIL therapy. Germline CDR1 is SGHKS and CDR2 is YYEKEE (reference sequence). Trimming stripped 0 bases from V and 7 bases from J, with 10 bases between. The CDR3 runs to 14 residues. The immunoSEQ assay was v3. The assay was immunoSEQ multiplex PCR, and TCRdb's table has in-frame clones only and misses some. Of about 50,000 clones detected, 79% appear once; the ten largest clones hold about 5%. The sequencing used blood, collected at baseline. V is TRBV5-5 and J is TRBJ2-2, with no clear D. The receptor was isolated from a woman between 30 and 85 years old with non-small cell lung cancer. The DNA of the CDR3 is TGTGCCAGCAGCTTGGTATCTGGGTTCGGGGAGCTGTTTTTT. Translating gives CASSLVSGFGELFF.